The 12 T cell receptor beta chains below all came from one sample that was sequenced in a study of graft-versus-host responses after intestinal transplantation (dated by TCRdb to about 2021). Library method: the immunoSEQ multiplex PCR assay. TCRdb's version of the immuneACCESS table is confined to in-frame rearrangements and falls short of the full clone set. An unresolved V gene accounts for under half of the shortfall where checked; the remainder is of unknown origin. The sample records tens of thousands of clones, roughly 96% of which are singletons. The ten largest clones capture 0.2% to 0.25% of the sample. Antigen specificity for these receptors is unknown. Taken with the paper, the label for time point translates to: cells obtained before transplantation from donor or recipient. This specimen consisted of unstimulated CD8+ T cells sorted from spleen or lymph node cells, obtained before transplant. The receptors shown here come from a human donor who was the organ donor for an intestinal transplant.

This chain uses TRBV4-1 with TRBJ1-1, with a tentative D call TRBD1 (6 bases). Trimming took off 0 bases at V and 4 bases at J, with 9 bases between the two ends. Germline loops: CDR1 MGHRA, CDR2 YSYEKL. The CDR3 contains 14 residues. The CDR3 is CASSQEGAGTEAFF. CDR3 in DNA: TGCGCCAGCAGCCAAGAGGGGGCGGGCACTGAAGCTTTCTTT.

V gene TRBV5-6 combines with J gene TRBJ1-5; D ambiguous. Trimming cost V 4 bases and J 0 bases, with 8 bases left between them. The length of the CDR3 is 14 residues. CDR1 SGHDT and CDR2 YYEEEE come from the germline V gene. The CDR3 DNA is TGTGCCAGCAGCGCGAGGGATAGCAATCAGCCCCAGCATTTT. Encoded protein: CASSARDSNQPQHF.

This rearrangement joins TRBV6-6 to TRBJ2-7, with TRBD1 matching 9 bases. This CDR3 contains 15 residues. With V trimmed by 5 bases and J by 0 bases, 5 bases remained unmatched. CDR1 MNHNY and CDR2 SVGAGI come from the germline V gene (reference sequence). CDR3 loop: CASSPDRGSSYEQYF. In DNA, the CDR3 is TGTGCCAGCAGTCCCGACAGGGGGAGCTCCTACGAGCAGTACTTC.

This chain joins TRBV7-9 and TRBJ2-7; D gene unclear. This CDR3 has 13 residues. V lost 6 bases, J lost 2 bases, and 11 bases lay in between. CDR1 and CDR2 (germline): SEHNR, FQNEAQ (reference sequence). The CDR3 DNA follows: TGTGCCAGCAGGGCAGCGAATACCTACGAGCAGTACTTC. Translating gives CASRAANTYEQYF.

The genes are TRBV2 and TRBJ2-1; D may be TRBD2 (6 bases). V lost 1 base and J 4 bases, leaving 11 bases between the germline ends. Germline CDR1 and CDR2: SNHLY and FYNNEI. CDR3 size: 15 residues. The CDR3 DNA is TGTGCCAGCAGTGAAGATGGGACTCCTTACAATGAGCAGTTCTTC. As protein: CASSEDGTPYNEQFF.

The V and J genes are TRBV4-1 and TRBJ1-1; tentative D call: TRBD1 (6 bases). The CDR3 is 15 residues long. The V end was cut by 1 base, the J end by 4 bases, with 13 bases between. CDR1 MGHRA and CDR2 YSYEKL come from the germline V gene. The CDR3 region is CASSQVSGGLTEAFF. The CDR3 nucleotides read TGCGCCAGCAGCCAAGTATCGGGGGGCCTCACTGAAGCTTTCTTT.

The chain couples TRBV7-2 to TRBJ1-1; no definite D call. Trimming took off 8 bases at V and 2 bases at J, with 6 bases between the two ends. The CDR3 contains 11 residues. Germline lookup yields CDR1 SGHTA and CDR2 FQGNSA. In nucleotides, the CDR3 is TGTGCCAGCGTGTATAACACTGAAGCTTTCTTT. Residues: CASVYNTEAFF.

The chain is built from TRBV5-4 and TRBJ2-2, with TRBD2 matching over 11 bases. Germline V gene lookup returns CDR1 SGHNT and CDR2 YYREEE (reference sequence). The trim removed 1 base at V and 5 bases at J, leaving 7 bases unmatched. This CDR3 is 17 amino acids long. In nucleotides, the CDR3 is TGTGCCAGCAGCTTGCCTAGCGGGGGGCCTCAGACCGGGGAGCTGTTTTTT. As protein: CASSLPSGGPQTGELFF.

The chain joins TRBV6-1 to TRBJ2-3; no firm D call. Germline lookup yields CDR1 MNHNS and CDR2 SASEGT. The CDR3 has 11 residues. V lost 6 bases, J lost 4 bases, and 5 bases lay in between. In DNA, the CDR3 is TGTGCCAGCAGGGGTCCAGATACGCAGTATTTT. This encodes CASRGPDTQYF.

The gene calls are TRBV28 and TRBJ2-5; D is ambiguous. The DNA end lines up better with TRBJ2-7; the J call may be wrong. The CDR3 runs 12 residues. Germline CDR1 reads MDHEN; CDR2 reads SYDVKM. CDR3 coding DNA: TGTGCCAGCAAGGCGACCGAATACGAGCAGTACTTC. This encodes CASKATEYEQYF.

V gene TRBV7-2 combines with J gene TRBJ1-3, with D perhaps TRBD1 (5 bases). The V gene's germline CDR1 is SGHTA and CDR2 FQGNSA. The CDR3 sequence is 14 residues long. V was clipped by 1 base and J by 8 bases, with 12 bases between them. The CDR3 protein is CASSLVLGEDTIYF. DNA for the CDR3: TGTGCCAGCAGCTTAGTATTGGGGGAGGACACCATATATTTT.

The CDR3: CASSFPPWGSGANVLTF. Written as DNA, the CDR3 is TGTGCCAGCAGCTTTCCACCCTGGGGCTCTGGGGCCAACGTCCTGACTTTC. The chain recombines TRBV7-9 with TRBJ2-6; D is undetermined. CDR1 is SEHNR and CDR2 is FQNEAQ in the germline V gene (reference sequence). Trimming left V 3 bases short and J 0 bases short, with 12 bases between. The CDR3 length is 17 residues. Full variable domain (rest looked up from reference TRBV7-9 and TRBJ2-6): DTGVSQNPRHKITKRGQNVTFRCDPISEHNRLYWYRQTLGQGPEFLTYFQNEAQLEKSRLLSDRFSAERPKGSFSTLEIQRTEQGDSAMYLCASSFPPWGSGANVLTFGAGSRLTVL.